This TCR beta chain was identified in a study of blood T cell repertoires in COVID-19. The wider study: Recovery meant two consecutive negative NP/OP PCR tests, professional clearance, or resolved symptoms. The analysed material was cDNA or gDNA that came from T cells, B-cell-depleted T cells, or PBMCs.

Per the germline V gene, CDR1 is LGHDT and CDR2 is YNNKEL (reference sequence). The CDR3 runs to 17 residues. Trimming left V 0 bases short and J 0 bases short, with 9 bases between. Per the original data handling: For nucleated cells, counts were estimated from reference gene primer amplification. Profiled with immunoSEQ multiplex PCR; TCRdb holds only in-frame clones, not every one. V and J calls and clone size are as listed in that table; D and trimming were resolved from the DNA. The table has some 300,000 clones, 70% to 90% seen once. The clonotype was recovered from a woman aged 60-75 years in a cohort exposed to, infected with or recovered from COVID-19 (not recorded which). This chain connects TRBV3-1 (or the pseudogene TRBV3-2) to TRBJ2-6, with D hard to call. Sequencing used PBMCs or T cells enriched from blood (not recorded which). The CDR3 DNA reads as TGTGCCAGCAGCCAAGATCTAGATTCCTCTGGGGCCAACGTCCTGACTTTC. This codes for CASSQDLDSSGANVLTF.